This T cell receptor beta chain was found in a study of T cell changes during pregnancy in multiple sclerosis. Germline CDR1 and CDR2: SGHVS and FNYEAQ. The CDR3 has 15 residues. V dropped 5 bases and J dropped 2 bases, with 10 bases sitting between them. TCRdb's table, derived via immunoSEQ multiplex PCR, lists solely in-frame clones and lacks some. The data contain roughly 72,000 clones, roughly 90% of them singletons. The sequenced sample was peripheral blood, obtained in the first trimester of pregnancy. This clonotype originated in a female donor in good health, enrolled as a control in a pregnancy study. The genes are TRBV7-6 and TRBJ2-6, with D perhaps matching TRBD1 (6 bases). The CDR3 is CASSQQGPGANVLTF. CDR3 sequence (DNA): TGTGCCAGCAGCCAACAGGGCCCTGGGGCCAACGTCCTGACTTTC.